This T cell receptor (beta chain) originates from a study of beta chain features in type 1 diabetes. About the research overall: No patient-donor differences in age, gender, total cells or subset yield.

Expressed TCRB transcripts were sequenced, since all the RNA that had been isolated was reverse transcribed. Regulatory, naive and central memory T cell samples averaged around 3.6 million reads. Only in-frame clones appear in the TCRdb table, and some are missing; sequencing was by immunoSEQ multiplex PCR. The sample has 250,000 to 350,000 clones, 13% to 15% seen once. There are 14 residues in the CDR3. Germline V gene sequence: CDR1 SGHRS, CDR2 YFSETQ. V was pared by 6 bases and J by 6 bases, with 3 bases of the junction left unmatched. Markers CD45RO/CCR7/CD25/CD127/CD95/CD27 served to sort CD4+ naive, central memory, regulatory and stem cell-like memory cells. This clone has a handful of counts.

V usage is TRBV5-1 and J usage is TRBJ1-6; 10 nucleotides match TRBD1. The sequence was collected from a man aged 30 to 45 in good health. The specimen sequenced was central memory CD4+ T cells from blood. The CDR3 loop is CASTRDRGNSPLHF. The CDR3 nucleotides read TGCGCCAGCACACGGGACAGGGGTAATTCACCCCTCCACTTT.